A single sample gave rise to the 10 T cell receptor beta chains below, sequenced in a study of Graves' ophthalmopathy and Graves' hyperthyroidism. Beta-chain TCR CDR3 regions were amplified from RNA transcripts. RT-PCR was first run with HTBI primers, then multiplex PCR in a second round. Via MiXCR, TCRdb re-called the multiplex PCR reads, giving one row per CDR3 protein. The table lists over a million distinct CDR3 sequences, approximately 35% of them singletons. Input material: peripheral blood or thyroid tissue (not recorded which). Receptors were obtained from an adult man with Graves' hyperthyroidism.

This clonotype was counted at least ten times. The V gene is TRBV5-1, the J gene TRBJ2-7; no clear D gene. In germline, CDR1 is SGHRS, CDR2 YFSETQ. Trimming removed 4 bases at V and 6 bases at J, with 17 bases between. This CDR3 is 14 amino acids long. CDR3 coding DNA: TGCGCCAGCAGCCCCACTAAAGGAATCGCCGAGCAGTACTTC. Protein product: CASSPTKGIAEQYF.

This clonotype appeared many times. The chain employs TRBV4-3 and TRBJ2-7; 7 bases align to TRBD1. The CDR3 is 14 amino acids. Germline values: CDR1 LGHNA, CDR2 YSLEER. V lost 6 bases to trimming and J lost 3 bases; unmatched junction nucleotides: 8. The CDR3 bases are TGCGCCAGCAGTCAGGGTAGGACAGGCTACGAGCAGTACTTC. Translated: CASSQGRTGYEQYF.

CDR3 residues: CSATGGGTYGYTF. DNA for the CDR3: TGCAGTGCTACTGGAGGGGGAACCTATGGCTACACCTTC. This chain uses TRBV20-1 with TRBJ1-2, with D tentatively TRBD1 (6 bases). V lost 4 bases and J 4 bases, leaving 13 bases between the germline ends. The CDR3 sequence is 13 residues long. The germline CDR1 and CDR2 sequences are DFQATT and SNEGSKA (reference sequence).

This clonotype has only a few counts. Since a much larger clone is just one base distant, this may be a read error. The gene calls are TRBV29-1 and TRBJ2-5; no clear D. In germline, CDR1 is SQVTM, CDR2 ANQGSEA. The V end was cut by 1 base, the J end by 7 bases, with 4 bases between. This CDR3 is built from 10 residues. CDR3 DNA sequence: TGCAGCGTTGAAGGCGGGACCCAGTACTTC. Amino acids: CSVEGGTQYF.

This clonotype was counted ten times or more. CDR3 sequence: CATSPELGQVAYEQYF. The CDR3 region has the DNA TGTGCCACCAGTCCCGAGTTGGGACAGGTCGCCTACGAGCAGTACTTC. The chain combines TRBV15 with TRBJ2-7, with 8 bases identical to TRBD1. The trim removed 6 bases at V and 2 bases at J, leaving 12 bases unmatched. From germline, CDR1 is LNHNV and CDR2 YYDKDF (reference sequence). The CDR3 is 16 residues long.

There are many counts of this clonotype. The chain is built from TRBV6-1 and TRBJ2-5; D is unclear. Per the germline V gene, CDR1 is MNHNS and CDR2 is SASEGT. The CDR3 is made up of 12 amino acids. V was trimmed by 11 bases and J by 5 bases, leaving 15 bases between them. The CDR3 DNA follows: TGTGCCGGCAACGACCTTGGGGAGACCCAGTACTTC. Translated, it gives CAGNDLGETQYF.

The sample holds many counts of this clonotype. The chain uses TRBV29-1 and TRBJ1-1; D remains unclear. In germline, CDR1 is SQVTM, CDR2 ANQGSEA. The V gene lost 1 base and the J gene lost 6 bases, with 18 bases spanning the gap. This CDR3 is 15 amino acids long. CDR3 coding DNA: TGCAGCGTTGAAGTGTGGTTGAAGGGTAGGGCTGAAGCTTTCTTT. Its translation: CSVEVWLKGRAEAFF.

The rearrangement links TRBV4-3 to TRBJ2-7; 7 nucleotides match TRBD1. Unmatched junction bases numbered 6, after V lost 4 bases and J lost 0 bases. This CDR3 has 15 residues. Germline CDR1 reads LGHNA; CDR2 reads YSLEER. This CDR3 reads CASSRVGQSSYEQYF. As DNA, the CDR3 is TGCGCCAGCAGCCGGGTGGGACAGAGCTCCTACGAGCAGTACTTC.

The chain carries TRBV15 and TRBJ1-1; TRBD1 matches at 8 bases. V lost 8 bases and J lost 4; bases outside the gene matches: 6. Germline CDR1 is LNHNV and CDR2 is YYDKDF (reference sequence). The CDR3 runs 13 residues. The CDR3 DNA reads TGTGCCACCCGACAGGGGTCAATCACTGAAGCTTTCTTT. Amino acids: CATRQGSITEAFF.

This clonotype occurred a few times. The V and J genes are TRBV7-4 and TRBJ2-7, with TRBD2 identical over 11 bases. Germline V gives CDR1 SGHVT, CDR2 SQSDAQ. With 5 bases clipped from V and 0 bases from J, the junction kept 9 bases outside the gene matches. This CDR3 contains 17 residues. The CDR3 here is CASSPGLAEAPSYEQYF. CDR3 DNA: TGTGCCAGCAGCCCGGGACTAGCGGAAGCCCCCTCCTACGAGCAGTACTTC.